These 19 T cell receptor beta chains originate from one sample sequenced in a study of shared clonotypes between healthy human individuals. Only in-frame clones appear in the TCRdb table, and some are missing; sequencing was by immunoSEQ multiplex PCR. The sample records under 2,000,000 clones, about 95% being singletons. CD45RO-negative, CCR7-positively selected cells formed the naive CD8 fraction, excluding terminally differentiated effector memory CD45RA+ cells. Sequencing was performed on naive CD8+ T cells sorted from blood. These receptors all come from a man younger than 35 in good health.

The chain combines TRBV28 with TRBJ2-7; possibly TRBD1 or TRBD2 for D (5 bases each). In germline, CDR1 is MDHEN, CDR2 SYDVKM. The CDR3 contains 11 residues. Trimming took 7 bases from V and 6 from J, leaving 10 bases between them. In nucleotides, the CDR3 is TGTGCCAGCAATTGGGGGATCGAGCAGTACTTC. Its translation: CASNWGIEQYF.

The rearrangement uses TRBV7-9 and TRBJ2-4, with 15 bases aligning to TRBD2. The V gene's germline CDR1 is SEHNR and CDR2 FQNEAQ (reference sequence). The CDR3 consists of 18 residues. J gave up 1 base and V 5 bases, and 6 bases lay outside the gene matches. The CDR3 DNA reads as TGTGCCAGCAGCCAGGGACTAGCGGGAGGTATCGCCAAAAACATTCAGTACTTC. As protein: CASSQGLAGGIAKNIQYF.

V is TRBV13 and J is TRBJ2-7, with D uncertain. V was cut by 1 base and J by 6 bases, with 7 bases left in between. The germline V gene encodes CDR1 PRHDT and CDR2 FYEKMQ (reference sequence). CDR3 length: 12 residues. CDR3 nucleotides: TGTGCCAGCAGCTTAGAGGGCACCGAGCAGTACTTC. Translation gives CASSLEGTEQYF.

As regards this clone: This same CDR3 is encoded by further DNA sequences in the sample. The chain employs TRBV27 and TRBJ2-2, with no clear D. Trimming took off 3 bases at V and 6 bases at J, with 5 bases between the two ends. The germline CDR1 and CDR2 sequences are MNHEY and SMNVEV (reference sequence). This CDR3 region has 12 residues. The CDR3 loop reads CASSFVPGELFF. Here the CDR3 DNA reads TGTGCCAGCAGTTTTGTGCCCGGGGAGCTGTTTTTT.

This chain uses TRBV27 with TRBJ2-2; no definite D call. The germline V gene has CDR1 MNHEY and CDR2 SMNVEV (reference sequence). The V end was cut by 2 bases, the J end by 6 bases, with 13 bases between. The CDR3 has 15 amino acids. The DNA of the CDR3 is TGTGCCAGCAGTTTAAGGGCTGGGTGGTCCGGGGAGCTGTTTTTT. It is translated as CASSLRAGWSGELFF.

The CDR3 loop reads CASGPSLSSYNEQFF. The CDR3 region has the DNA TGTGCTAGTGGTCCCTCCTTGAGCTCCTACAATGAGCAGTTCTTC. The chain uses TRBV12-5 and TRBJ2-1; D remains ambiguous. Germline loops: CDR1 LGHNT, CDR2 FRNRAP. This CDR3 comprises 15 residues. V lost 5 bases and J lost 0, with 11 bases in between.

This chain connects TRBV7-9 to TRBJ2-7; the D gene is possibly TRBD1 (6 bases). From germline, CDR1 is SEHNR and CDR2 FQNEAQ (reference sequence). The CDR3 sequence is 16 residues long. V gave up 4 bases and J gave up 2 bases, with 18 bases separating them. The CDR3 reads CASSSSDSYQPYEQYF. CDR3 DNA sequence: TGTGCCAGCAGCTCCTCGGACAGCTATCAACCCTACGAGCAGTACTTC.

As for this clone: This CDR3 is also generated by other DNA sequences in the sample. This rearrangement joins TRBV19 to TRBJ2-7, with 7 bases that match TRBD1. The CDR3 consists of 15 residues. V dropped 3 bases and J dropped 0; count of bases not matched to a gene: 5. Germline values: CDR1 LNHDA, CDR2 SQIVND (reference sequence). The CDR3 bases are TGTGCCAGTAGTATCGGAACAGGGGCCTCCTACGAGCAGTACTTC. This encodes CASSIGTGASYEQYF.

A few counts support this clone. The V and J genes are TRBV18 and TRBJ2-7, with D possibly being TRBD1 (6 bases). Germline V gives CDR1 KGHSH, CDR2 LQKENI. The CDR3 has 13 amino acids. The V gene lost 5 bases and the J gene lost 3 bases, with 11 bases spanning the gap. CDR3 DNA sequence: TGTGCCAGCTCAGAGGGACACCTCTACGAGCAGTACTTC. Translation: CASSEGHLYEQYF.

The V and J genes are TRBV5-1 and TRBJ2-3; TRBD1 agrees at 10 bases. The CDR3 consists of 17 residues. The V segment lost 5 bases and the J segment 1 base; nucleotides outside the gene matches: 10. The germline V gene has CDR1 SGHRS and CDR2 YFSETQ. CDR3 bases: TGCGCCAGCAGATCCACTCCCGGGACAGGGGGCACAGATACGCAGTATTTT. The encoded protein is CASRSTPGTGGTDTQYF. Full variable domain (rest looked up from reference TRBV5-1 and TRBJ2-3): KAGVTQTPRYLIKTRGQQVTLSCSPISGHRSVSWYQQTPGQGLQFLFEYFSETQRNKGNFPGRFSGRQFSNSRSEMNVSTLELGDSALYLCASRSTPGTGGTDTQYFGPGTRLTVL.

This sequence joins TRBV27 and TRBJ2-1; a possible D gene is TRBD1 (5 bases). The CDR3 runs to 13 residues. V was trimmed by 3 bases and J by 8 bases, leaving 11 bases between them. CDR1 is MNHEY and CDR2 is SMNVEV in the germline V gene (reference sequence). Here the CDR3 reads CASSFSRDHEQFF. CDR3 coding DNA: TGTGCCAGCAGTTTCTCCAGGGATCATGAGCAGTTCTTC.

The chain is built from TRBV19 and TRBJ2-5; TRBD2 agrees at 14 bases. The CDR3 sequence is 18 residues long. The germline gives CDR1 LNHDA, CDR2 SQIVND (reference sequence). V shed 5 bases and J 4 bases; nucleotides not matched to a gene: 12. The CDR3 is CASSPGLAGVYSGETQYF. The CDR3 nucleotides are TGTGCCAGTAGTCCGGGACTAGCGGGAGTTTATTCCGGAGAGACCCAGTACTTC.

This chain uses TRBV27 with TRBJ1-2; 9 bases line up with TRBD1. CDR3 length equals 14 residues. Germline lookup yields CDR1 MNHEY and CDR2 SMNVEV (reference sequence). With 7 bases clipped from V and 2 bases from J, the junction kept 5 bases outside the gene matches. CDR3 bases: TGTGCCAGCACCAAGACAGGGGGGAACTATGGCTACACCTTC. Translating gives CASTKTGGNYGYTF.

The CDR3, as DNA: TGTGCCAGCAGTGCCAGGGTCTCGAACACTGAAGCTTTCTTT. Protein sequence: CASSARVSNTEAFF. The genes are TRBV6-1 and TRBJ1-1; perhaps TRBD1 as D (5 bases). Germline CDR1 MNHNS, CDR2 SASEGT. V was clipped by 4 bases and J by 1 base, with 10 bases between them. The CDR3 runs to 14 residues.

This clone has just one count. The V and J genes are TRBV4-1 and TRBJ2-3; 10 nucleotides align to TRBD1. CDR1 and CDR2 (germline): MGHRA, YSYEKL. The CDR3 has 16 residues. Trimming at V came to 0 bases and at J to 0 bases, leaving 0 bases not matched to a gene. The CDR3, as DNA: TGCGCCAGCAGCCAAGAGGGACAGGGGAGCACAGATACGCAGTATTTT. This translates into CASSQEGQGSTDTQYF.

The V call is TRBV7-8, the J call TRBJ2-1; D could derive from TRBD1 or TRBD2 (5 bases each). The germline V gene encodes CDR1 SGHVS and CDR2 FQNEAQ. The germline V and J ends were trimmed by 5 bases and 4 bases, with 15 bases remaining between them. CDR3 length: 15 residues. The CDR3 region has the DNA TGTGCCAGCAGCCCCTCGGGACGGCCTTACAATGAGCAGTTCTTC. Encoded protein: CASSPSGRPYNEQFF.

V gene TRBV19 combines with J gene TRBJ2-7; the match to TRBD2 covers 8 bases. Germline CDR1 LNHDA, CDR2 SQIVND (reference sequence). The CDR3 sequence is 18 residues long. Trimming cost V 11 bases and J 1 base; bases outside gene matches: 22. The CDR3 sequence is CAPPPQREHVGLSYEQYF. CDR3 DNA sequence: TGTGCCCCACCCCCTCAGCGGGAGCACGTAGGGCTTTCCTACGAGCAGTACTTC.

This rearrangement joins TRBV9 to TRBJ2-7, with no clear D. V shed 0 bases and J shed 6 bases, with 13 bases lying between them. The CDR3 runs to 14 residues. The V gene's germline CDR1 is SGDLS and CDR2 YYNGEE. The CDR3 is CASSVERSTGEQYF. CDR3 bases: TGTGCCAGCAGCGTAGAACGGTCGACGGGCGAGCAGTACTTC.

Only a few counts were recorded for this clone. The CDR3 bases are TGTGCCAGCAGTTACATGGCAGGAGATGGCTACACCTTC. Its protein is CASSYMAGDGYTF. V usage is TRBV6-5 and J usage is TRBJ1-2; D is unclear. The germline V and J ends were trimmed by 2 bases and 6 bases, with 10 bases remaining between them. The germline V gene has CDR1 MNHEY and CDR2 SVGAGI. This CDR3 contains 13 residues.